This T cell receptor beta chain was recorded in a study of T-cell reconstitution after alpha-beta-depleted transplantation in children (dated by TCRdb to the mid-2010s). Context from the whole study: Using TCR repertoire profiling, the study followed T-cell immune reconstitution in a quantitative way in children after TCRalphabeta/CD19-depleted allogeneic hematopoietic cell transplantation.

Remarks on this clonotype: Its target antigen remains unknown. No qualities accompany the bases; no much larger clone lies one base away.

Library construction relied on PCR. Sequencing used an Illumina HiSeq 2500. TCR libraries were prepared with molecular barcoding, using unique molecular identifiers to normalize TCRbeta repertoire quantification. TCRdb's own reprocessing of the public reads used fastp at Q25 and MiXCR and kept productive beta chains. Here each entry gathers all rows of one CDR3 protein and keeps the most common genes and DNA. For this sample there are around 400,000 distinct CDR3 sequences; 11% appear just once. The top ten hold 5% to 6.5% of the sample. This receptor was obtained from a human donor who donated a stem cell graft to a child with acute myeloid leukemia. The sequencing used PBMCs from the stem cell graft donor, collected from the stem cell graft.

The CDR3 has the sequence CASSDGQGAYTQYF. At the DNA level, the sequence is TGCGCCAGCAGCGACGGACAGGGGGCATATACGCAGTATTTT. The V and J segments used are TRBV5-1 and TRBJ2-3; TRBD1 agrees with 11 junctional bases. Ends trimmed: V by 4 bases, J by 7 bases; bases unmatched to a gene: 5. Counted from cysteine to phenylalanine, this CDR3 has 14 amino acids. The read is trimmed to its CDR3 DNA, 42 bases read in frame from base 1. In the germline V gene, CDR1 corresponds to SGHRS and CDR2 to YFSETQ.